These 10 T cell receptor beta chains were sequenced from one sample in a study of cytomegalovirus exposure and HLA in healthy donors. 13 Jbeta primers and 60 Vbeta primers were used for the PCR. Profiling relied on immunoSEQ multiplex PCR, and the TCRdb table lists in-frame clones only, not all of them. Recorded for this sample: fewer than 50,000 clones. The sequencing input was PBMCs. All receptors come from a male donor in good health and CMV-seronegative.

The chain links TRBV2 to TRBJ2-2, with D perhaps TRBD1 (5 bases). V was clipped by 6 bases and J by 3 bases, with 8 bases between them. From germline, CDR1 is SNHLY and CDR2 FYNNEI. The CDR3 is 13 amino acids. The CDR3 sequence: CASRDSHTGELFF. The CDR3 DNA follows: TGTGCCAGCAGAGACAGTCACACCGGGGAGCTGTTTTTT.

The chain combines TRBV2 with TRBJ2-7, with D perhaps matching TRBD1 (6 bases). Trimming cost V 6 bases and J 0 bases, with 12 bases left between them. The CDR3 is made up of 14 amino acids. Germline V gives CDR1 SNHLY, CDR2 FYNNEI. The CDR3 DNA reads as TGTGCCAGCAGAAGCCGGGACAACTCCTACGAGCAGTACTTC. This gives the protein CASRSRDNSYEQYF.

J is TRBJ1-2 and V is TRBV5-1; 10 bases line up with TRBD1. Per germline, CDR1 SGHRS and CDR2 YFSETQ. CDR3 length: 18 residues. V gave up 0 bases and J gave up 2 bases; unmatched junction bases: 10. The CDR3 nucleotides read TGCGCCAGCAGCTTGGTAGGACAGGGGGTCCGAAGAAACTATGGCTACACCTTC. It encodes CASSLVGQGVRRNYGYTF. The variable domain in full, with the rest retrieved from reference TRBV5-1 and TRBJ1-2, is KAGVTQTPRYLIKTRGQQVTLSCSPISGHRSVSWYQQTPGQGLQFLFEYFSETQRNKGNFPGRFSGRQFSNSRSEMNVSTLELGDSALYLCASSLVGQGVRRNYGYTFGSGTRLTVV.

The chain recombines TRBV29-1 with TRBJ2-4; D perhaps matches TRBD1 (6 bases). This CDR3 comprises 12 residues. Germline-derived CDR1 and CDR2 are SQVTM and ANQGSEA. With 7 bases removed from V and 7 bases from J, the gap between germline ends came to 14 bases. CDR3 nucleotide sequence: TGCAGCGCCTACCGGGACACCAACATTCAGTACTTC. It yields the protein CSAYRDTNIQYF. The full variable domain, completed using reference TRBV29-1 and TRBJ2-4, is SAVISQKPSRDICQRGTSLTIQCQVDSQVTMMFWYRQQPGQSLTLIATANQGSEATYESGFVIDKFPISRPNLTFSTLTVSNMSPEDSSIYLCSAYRDTNIQYFGAGTRLSVL.

The chain has TRBV2 and TRBJ2-3; D not certain. The germline V and J ends were trimmed by 2 bases and 5 bases, with 5 bases remaining between them. The CDR3 spans 12 residues. Germline V gives CDR1 SNHLY, CDR2 FYNNEI. CDR3 amino acids: CASSESIDTQYF. The DNA for the CDR3 is TGTGCCAGCAGTGAATCTATAGATACGCAGTATTTT.

The chain carries TRBV4-2 and TRBJ2-5; 14 bases fit TRBD2. The trim removed 4 bases at V and 4 bases at J, leaving 11 bases unmatched. The CDR3 has 18 residues. CDR1 is LGHNA, CDR2 YNFKEQ, per germline. CDR3 amino acids: CASSLTFGTSGSRETQYF. In nucleotides, the CDR3 is TGTGCCAGCAGCCTTACTTTTGGGACTAGCGGGAGTAGAGAGACCCAGTACTTC.

The chain recombines TRBV1 with TRBJ2-3; no check of the table's D call, TRBD1, against the DNA was made. TRBV1 is a listed pseudogene. CDR3 size: 16 residues. The CDR3 loop is CTSSQDRRGRADTQYF. CDR3 nucleotides: TGCACCAGCAGCCAAGATCGCAGGGGCCGCGCAGATACGCAGTATTTT.

The CDR3: CASSSRTSGNPRGSYNEQFF. The CDR3 nucleotides read TGTGCCAGCAGCTCTCGGACTAGCGGGAACCCCCGAGGGTCCTACAATGAGCAGTTCTTC. J is TRBJ2-1 and V is TRBV13, with TRBD2 matching 12 bases. There are 20 residues in the CDR3. V was clipped by 4 bases and J by 1 base; unmatched bases: 14. CDR1 and CDR2 from the germline V gene are PRHDT and FYEKMQ (reference sequence).

This chain connects TRBV7-6 to TRBJ2-7; 7 nucleotides match TRBD2. The CDR3 sequence is 14 residues long. V was clipped by 0 bases and J by 5 bases; unmatched bases: 4. Germline V gene lookup returns CDR1 SGHVS and CDR2 FNYEAQ. This CDR3 is CASSLAGSGDEQYF. The CDR3 coding sequence is TGTGCCAGCAGCTTAGCGGGGAGCGGGGACGAGCAGTACTTC.

The chain links TRBV29-1 to TRBJ2-5; D remains ambiguous. The CDR3 totals 13 residues. The germline V gene has CDR1 SQVTM and CDR2 ANQGSEA. The ends were cut back, 4 bases at V and 5 bases at J, with 14 bases in the middle. As DNA, the CDR3 is TGCAGCGTTGCTGGCGGTACTTGGGAGACCCAGTACTTC. This encodes CSVAGGTWETQYF.